This entry lists 17 T cell receptor beta chains sequenced from one sample in a study of cytomegalovirus exposure and HLA in healthy donors. 60 Vbeta and 13 Jbeta primers were used in PCR. Profiled with immunoSEQ multiplex PCR; TCRdb holds only in-frame clones, not every one. The table records 100,000 to 150,000 clones, about 78% of them present only once. The sample consisted of PBMCs. The receptor set was obtained from a female donor in good health and CMV-seronegative.

The chain couples TRBV30 to TRBJ1-1, with TRBD1 matching 8 bases. V shed 2 bases, J shed 8 bases, and the junction held 4 bases outside the gene matches. Germline V gene sequence: CDR1 GTSNPN, CDR2 SVGIG (reference sequence). CDR3 length: 12 residues. The CDR3 region has the DNA TGTGCCTGGAGTATCAGGGGGCAAGAAGCTTTCTTT. Translating gives CAWSIRGQEAFF.

The chain carries TRBV6-5 and TRBJ2-1; 11 bases are shared with TRBD2. V trimming: 4 bases; J trimming: 5 bases; junction bases outside the gene matches: 4. Germline V gives CDR1 MNHEY, CDR2 SVGAGI. The length of the CDR3 is 15 residues. This chain's CDR3 is CASSSLAGGDNEQFF. DNA for the CDR3: TGTGCCAGCAGTTCTTTAGCGGGAGGGGACAATGAGCAGTTCTTC.

This clone has only a few counts. The chain couples TRBV7-3 to TRBJ2-1, with 10 nucleotides matching TRBD2. The V and J ends lost 3 bases and 8 bases, in that order; junction bases with no gene match: 4. The CDR3 length is 14 residues. The germline V gene has CDR1 SGHTA and CDR2 FQGTGA. In DNA form, the CDR3 reads TGTGCCAGCAGCTTTAGGACTAGCGGCTATGAGCAGTTCTTC. The encoded protein is CASSFRTSGYEQFF.

J is TRBJ1-1 and V is TRBV5-1; D is possibly TRBD1 (5 bases). Germline CDR1 SGHRS, CDR2 YFSETQ. With 0 bases removed from V and 0 bases from J, the gap between germline ends came to 15 bases. The CDR3 runs to 17 residues. CDR3 amino acids: CASSLAHTGNMNTEAFF. The CDR3 bases are TGCGCCAGCAGCTTGGCCCACACAGGAAATATGAACACTGAAGCTTTCTTT.

V gene TRBV28 combines with J gene TRBJ1-1; TRBD1 might be the D (5 bases). This CDR3 is 16 amino acids long. Germline values: CDR1 MDHEN, CDR2 SYDVKM. The V end lost 3 bases, the J end lost 1 base, and 15 bases lay between the germline ends. The CDR3 region is CASSFYPRGQNTEAFF. CDR3 DNA sequence: TGTGCCAGCAGTTTTTACCCACGCGGACAGAACACTGAAGCTTTCTTT.

V gene TRBV21-1 combines with J gene TRBJ2-2; no DNA check was done on the table's D call, TRBD2. TRBV21-1 is reported as a pseudogene. The CDR3 is 19 residues long. The CDR3 spells CASSKLATSGTSSTGELFF. The CDR3 DNA follows: TGTGCCAGCAGCAAACTGGCTACTAGCGGGACTTCCTCAACCGGGGAGCTGTTTTTT.

This clone was observed a few times. The V and J genes are TRBV15 and TRBJ1-2; 7 nucleotides agree with TRBD1. This CDR3 contains 14 residues. With V trimmed by 0 bases and J by 8 bases, 6 bases remained unmatched. Germline CDR1 reads LNHNV; CDR2 reads YYDKDF (reference sequence). Here the CDR3 DNA reads TGTGCCACCAGCAGAGAGAGGGGGCTAAAAGGCTACACCTTC. It codes for CATSRERGLKGYTF.

The table lists this clone with a few counts. The chain combines TRBV11-2 with TRBJ1-1, with a tentative D call TRBD1 (5 bases). Trimming stripped 8 bases from V and 7 bases from J, with 23 bases between. The CDR3 covers 15 residues. Germline values: CDR1 SGHAT, CDR2 FQNNGV. The CDR3 nucleotides read TGTGCCAGCTCATCCCGCGGGGGTGGGTCGAGTGAAGCTTTCTTT. Its protein is CASSSRGGGSSEAFF.

Of note for this clone: Additional DNA sequences in this sample encode the identical CDR3. V usage is TRBV30 and J usage is TRBJ1-5; no clear D gene. The germline V gene encodes CDR1 GTSNPN and CDR2 SVGIG (reference sequence). This CDR3 spans 13 amino acids. With 2 bases removed from V and 0 bases from J, the gap between germline ends came to 5 bases. The DNA of the CDR3 is TGTGCCTGGAGTCTTTATAGCAATCAGCCCCAGCATTTT. Translation: CAWSLYSNQPQHF.

The chain joins TRBV6-1 to TRBJ1-2; 9 nucleotides match TRBD1. The CDR3 totals 14 residues. The V gene's germline CDR1 is MNHNS and CDR2 SASEGT. Trimming cost V 7 bases and J 4 bases; bases outside gene matches: 7. CDR3 amino acids: CASIRDRASYGYTF. In nucleotides, the CDR3 is TGTGCCAGCATTCGGGACAGGGCCTCCTATGGCTACACCTTC.

The chain joins TRBV5-6 to TRBJ2-3; 10 bases align to TRBD2. The J segment lost 1 base and the V segment lost 5 bases, leaving 7 bases of the junction unmatched. This CDR3 spans 16 amino acids. Germline V CDR1 and CDR2: SGHDT, YYEEEE. The CDR3 sequence: CASSHQGTSGTDTQYF. The CDR3 DNA is TGTGCCAGCAGTCACCAAGGGACTAGCGGCACAGATACGCAGTATTTT.

The gene calls are TRBV6-5 and TRBJ1-3, with D possibly TRBD1 on 6 matching bases. Germline CDR1 is MNHEY and CDR2 is SVGAGI. V was cut by 2 bases and J by 8 bases, with 13 bases left in between. The CDR3 has 14 amino acids. CDR3 in amino acids: CASSYGGGRDTIYF. CDR3 DNA sequence: TGTGCCAGCAGTTACGGTGGGGGCCGGGACACCATATATTTT.

The chain employs TRBV5-1 and TRBJ2-3, with 8 bases lining up with TRBD1. Germline CDR1 SGHRS, CDR2 YFSETQ. This CDR3 contains 15 residues. Trimming removed 0 bases from V and 6 bases from J; junction bases left unmatched: 6. CDR3 in amino acids: CASSLDGQGYDTQYF. Here the CDR3 DNA reads TGCGCCAGCAGCTTGGACGGACAGGGCTATGATACGCAGTATTTT.

This clone came up once. This chain joins TRBV28 and TRBJ1-1; TRBD1 matches 9 bases. CDR1 and CDR2 from the germline V gene are MDHEN and SYDVKM. J gave up 4 bases and V 7 bases, and 7 bases lay outside the gene matches. The CDR3 totals 14 residues. The DNA for the CDR3 is TGTGCCAGCAAGGGACAGGGTTTGAGCACTGAAGCTTTCTTT. It translates to CASKGQGLSTEAFF.

This clone was observed a few times. The chain employs TRBV6-5 and TRBJ1-1; the match to TRBD1 covers 7 bases. V trimming: 7 bases; J trimming: 4 bases; junction bases outside the gene matches: 9. CDR1 MNHEY and CDR2 SVGAGI come from the germline V gene. This CDR3 is 14 amino acids long. The CDR3 loop reads CASIITSGGTEAFF. The DNA for the CDR3 is TGTGCCAGCATTATTACATCAGGGGGCACTGAAGCTTTCTTT.

To note about this clone: Within the sample, other DNA sequences also encode this same CDR3. The CDR3 loop is CAWSRQGIQPQHF. Here the CDR3 DNA reads TGTGCCTGGAGTAGACAGGGGATTCAGCCCCAGCATTTT. The V and J genes are TRBV30 and TRBJ1-5; 8 nucleotides match TRBD1. Germline CDR1 GTSNPN, CDR2 SVGIG (reference sequence). The J segment lost 6 bases and the V segment lost 2 bases, leaving 3 bases of the junction unmatched. This CDR3 comprises 13 residues.

This chain joins TRBV10-1 and TRBJ2-1; D is uncertain. The CDR3 length is 14 residues. Germline V gene sequence: CDR1 WNHNN, CDR2 SYGVQD (reference sequence). Trimming stripped 3 bases from V and 5 bases from J, with 11 bases between. CDR3 loop: CASSDGSPNNEQFF. The CDR3 DNA is TGCGCCAGCAGTGACGGGTCCCCAAACAATGAGCAGTTCTTC.